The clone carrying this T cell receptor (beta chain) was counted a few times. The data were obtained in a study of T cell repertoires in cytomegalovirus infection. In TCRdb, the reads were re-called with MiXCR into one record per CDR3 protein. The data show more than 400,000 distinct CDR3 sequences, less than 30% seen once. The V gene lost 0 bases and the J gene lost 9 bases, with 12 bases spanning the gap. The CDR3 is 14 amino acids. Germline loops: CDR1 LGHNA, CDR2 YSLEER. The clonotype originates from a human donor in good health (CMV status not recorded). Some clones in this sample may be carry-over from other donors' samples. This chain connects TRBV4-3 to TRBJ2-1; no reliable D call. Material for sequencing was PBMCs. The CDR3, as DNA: TGCGCCAGCAGCCAAGAAGCGTCACGTCCTGAGCAGTTCTTC. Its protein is CASSQEASRPEQFF.